Each of the 10 T cell receptor beta chains below was sequenced from the same sample in a study of control samples from healthy donors and cancer patients. Generated by immunoSEQ multiplex PCR, the TCRdb table keeps only in-frame clones and is missing some. The sample carries roughly 59,000 clones, 92% recorded once. The sample was PBMCs. The receptors here all came from a man aged 35 to 55 with colorectal cancer.

J is TRBJ2-2 and V is TRBV6-5; D remains ambiguous. Trimming took 6 bases from V and 1 from J, leaving 9 bases between them. The CDR3 has 14 residues. Germline CDR1 MNHEY, CDR2 SVGAGI. The CDR3 is CASRPQVNTGELFF. In DNA, the CDR3 is TGTGCCAGCAGACCTCAGGTGAACACCGGGGAGCTGTTTTTT.

The table lists this clone with a few counts. The chain combines TRBV4-1 with TRBJ2-3; TRBD1 might be the D (6 bases). CDR1 MGHRA and CDR2 YSYEKL come from the germline V gene. This CDR3 spans 16 amino acids. Trimming took 2 bases from V and 6 from J, leaving 18 bases between them. CDR3 sequence reads: CASSQLTGHTGDTQYF. The CDR3 DNA is TGCGCCAGCAGCCAATTGACAGGTCACACGGGGGATACGCAGTATTTT.

V is TRBV7-2 and J is TRBJ2-3, with D possibly TRBD2 on 5 matching bases. This CDR3 spans 13 amino acids. V gave up 5 bases and J gave up 6 bases, with 12 bases separating them. Germline assignment: CDR1 SGHTA and CDR2 FQGNSA. The CDR3 sequence: CASSQNSGDTQYF. As DNA, the CDR3 is TGTGCCAGCAGCCAGAACTCGGGGGATACGCAGTATTTT. Based on the CDR3 plus reference TRBV7-2 and TRBJ2-3, the full variable domain is GAGVSQSPSNKVTEKGKDVELRCDPISGHTALYWYRQSLGQGLEFLIYFQGNSAPDKSGLPSDRFSAERTGGSVSTLTIQRTQQEDSAVYLCASSQNSGDTQYFGPGTRLTVL.

The J gene is TRBJ2-1, the V gene TRBV6-5; 8 bases line up with TRBD1. The ends lost 10 bases at V and 12 bases at J; junction bases unmatched: 20. CDR3 length: 15 amino acids. CDR1 MNHEY and CDR2 SVGAGI come from the germline V gene. The CDR3 DNA reads as TGTGCCACAAAGACAGGGACAGGACTCACGAGGGGGCAGTTCTTC. This translates into CATKTGTGLTRGQFF.

This chain joins TRBV7-2 and TRBJ2-7, with 8 bases that match TRBD2. J was trimmed by 0 bases and V by 5 bases; bases with no gene match: 12. CDR1 SGHTA and CDR2 FQGNSA come from the germline V gene. The CDR3 has 17 residues. CDR3 in DNA: TGTGCCAGCAGCCCGAAGGCGGGGGGCCCGAGCTCCTACGAGCAGTACTTC. It codes for CASSPKAGGPSSYEQYF.

This clone appeared once. The J gene is TRBJ1-6, the V gene TRBV15, with D unclear. Germline CDR1 and CDR2: LNHNV and YYDKDF (reference sequence). CDR3 length: 16 amino acids. Trimming left V 1 base short and J 7 bases short, with 14 bases between. The CDR3 DNA is TGTGCCACCAGCAGAGTAGTCGACATCACGAATTCACCCCTCCACTTT. Its protein is CATSRVVDITNSPLHF.

This chain connects TRBV7-3 to TRBJ1-6; 8 bases map to TRBD1. The CDR3 loop spans 15 amino acids. The junction had 6 bases not matched to a gene; V was cut back by 4 bases and J by 7 bases. The germline gives CDR1 SGHTA, CDR2 FQGTGA. The CDR3 here is CASSSIGQGNSPLHF. CDR3 nucleotides: TGTGCCAGCAGCTCAATCGGACAGGGAAATTCACCCCTCCACTTT. Combining the CDR3 with reference TRBV7-3 and TRBJ1-6 gives the whole variable domain GAGVSQTPSNKVTEKGKYVELRCDPISGHTALYWYRQSLGQGPEFLIYFQGTGAADDSGLPNDRFFAVRPEGSVSTLKIQRTERGDSAVYLCASSSIGQGNSPLHFGNGTRLTVT.

This clone has just one count. The rearrangement links TRBV19 to TRBJ1-2; D remains unclear. Between the trimmed V and J ends, which lost 5 bases and 4 bases, there was a span of 8 bases. The CDR3 totals 12 residues. The germline V gene has CDR1 LNHDA and CDR2 SQIVND (reference sequence). Here the CDR3 reads CASSQTSYGYTF. The CDR3 nucleotides are TGTGCCAGTAGTCAGACGTCCTATGGCTACACCTTC.

The CDR3 region is CASSRPGTGPGELFF. The CDR3 DNA follows: TGTGCCAGTAGTAGACCCGGGACAGGCCCCGGGGAGCTGTTTTTT. The J gene is TRBJ2-2, the V gene TRBV19; TRBD1 aligns across 8 bases. V gave up 4 bases and J gave up 6 bases; unmatched junction bases: 7. This CDR3 has 15 residues. The germline gives CDR1 LNHDA, CDR2 SQIVND (reference sequence). Drawing the rest from reference TRBV19 and TRBJ2-2, the complete variable domain is DGGITQSPKYLFRKEGQNVTLSCEQNLNHDAMYWYRQDPGQGLRLIYYSQIVNDFQKGDIAEGYSVSREKKESFPLTVTSAQKNPTAFYLCASSRPGTGPGELFFGEGSRLTVL.

The V and J genes are TRBV30 and TRBJ2-1; D gene ambiguous. From germline, CDR1 is GTSNPN and CDR2 SVGIG (reference sequence). V lost 5 bases to trimming and J lost 0 bases, with 11 bases between them. This CDR3 comprises 14 residues. CDR3 DNA: TGTGCCTGGGGCTACCGGTACTCCTACAATGAGCAGTTCTTC. This codes for CAWGYRYSYNEQFF.